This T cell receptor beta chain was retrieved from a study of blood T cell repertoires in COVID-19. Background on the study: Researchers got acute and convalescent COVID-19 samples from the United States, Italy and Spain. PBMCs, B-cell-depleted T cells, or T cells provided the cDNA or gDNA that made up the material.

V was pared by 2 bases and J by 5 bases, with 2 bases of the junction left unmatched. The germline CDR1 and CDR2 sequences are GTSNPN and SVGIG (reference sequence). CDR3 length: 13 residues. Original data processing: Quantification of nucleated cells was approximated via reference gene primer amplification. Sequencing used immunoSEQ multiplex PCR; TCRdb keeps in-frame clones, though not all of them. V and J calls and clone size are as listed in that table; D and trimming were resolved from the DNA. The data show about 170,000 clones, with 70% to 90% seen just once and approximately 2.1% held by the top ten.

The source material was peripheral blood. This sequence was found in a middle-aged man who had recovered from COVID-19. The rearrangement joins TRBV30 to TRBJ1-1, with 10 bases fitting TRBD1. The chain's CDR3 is CAWSMGQGTEAFF. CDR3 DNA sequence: TGTGCCTGGAGTATGGGACAGGGGACTGAAGCTTTCTTT.